This T cell receptor beta chain was recorded in a study of OX40 agonist ivuxolimab in advanced cancers. This clone was picked up a small number of times. Trimming pared 6 bases from V and 5 bases from J, leaving 11 bases between. This CDR3 region has 14 residues. Germline CDR1 is MDHEN and CDR2 is SYDVKM. Using immunoSEQ multiplex PCR, the repertoire was profiled, and TCRdb retains in-frame clones only, with some absent. The sample holds nearly 55,000 clones, 84% seen once. The sequencing used CD4+ or CD8+ T cells sorted from blood, collected in a trial of the OX40 agonist ivuxolimab. This sequence joins TRBV28 and TRBJ1-6, with D unclear. This receptor was taken from an adult with an advanced solid tumor such as melanoma, head and neck, liver or kidney cancer. The CDR3: CASSLPPDNSPLHF. The CDR3 DNA follows: TGTGCCAGCAGCCTCCCGCCAGATAATTCACCCCTCCACTTT.